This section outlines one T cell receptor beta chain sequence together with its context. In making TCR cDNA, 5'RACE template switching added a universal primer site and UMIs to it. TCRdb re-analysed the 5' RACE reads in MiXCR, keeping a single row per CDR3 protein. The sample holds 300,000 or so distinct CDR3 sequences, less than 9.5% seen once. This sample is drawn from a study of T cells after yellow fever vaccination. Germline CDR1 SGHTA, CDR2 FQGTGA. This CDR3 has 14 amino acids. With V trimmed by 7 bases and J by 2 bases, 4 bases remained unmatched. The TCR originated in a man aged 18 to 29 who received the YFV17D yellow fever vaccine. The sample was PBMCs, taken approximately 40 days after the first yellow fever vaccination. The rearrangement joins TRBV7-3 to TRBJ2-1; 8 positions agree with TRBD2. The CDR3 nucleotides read TGTGCCAGCAAACGGGGGGGCACCTACAATGAGCAGTTCTTC. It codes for CASKRGGTYNEQFF.